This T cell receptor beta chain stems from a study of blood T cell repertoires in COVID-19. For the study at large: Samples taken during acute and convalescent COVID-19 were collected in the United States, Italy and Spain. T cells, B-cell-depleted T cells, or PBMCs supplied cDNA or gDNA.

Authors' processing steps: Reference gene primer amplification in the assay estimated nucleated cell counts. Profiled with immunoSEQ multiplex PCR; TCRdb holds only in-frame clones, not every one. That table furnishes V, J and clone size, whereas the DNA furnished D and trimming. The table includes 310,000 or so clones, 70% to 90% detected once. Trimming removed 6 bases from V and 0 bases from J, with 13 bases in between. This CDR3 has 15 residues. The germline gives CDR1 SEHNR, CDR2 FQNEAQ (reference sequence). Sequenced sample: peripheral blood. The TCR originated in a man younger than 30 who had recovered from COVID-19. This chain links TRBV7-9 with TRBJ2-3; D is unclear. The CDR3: CASSLRLSSTDTQYF. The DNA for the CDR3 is TGTGCCAGCAGTCTCAGGCTTTCTAGCACAGATACGCAGTATTTT.